These 9 T cell receptor beta chains were sequenced from one sample in a study of CD8 T cells in ankylosing spondylitis. TCRdb processed the 5' RACE reads anew with MiXCR; each CDR3 protein has one entry. The sample records 300,000 to 350,000 distinct CDR3 sequences, under 25% being singletons. The sample taken for sequencing was blood, either unsorted or a sorted T cell fraction (not recorded which). These TCRs come from a female donor with ankylosing spondylitis or in good health (not recorded which).

This clonotype was observed a few times. The chain recombines TRBV15 with TRBJ2-3; D might be TRBD2 (5 bases). Trimming shortened V by 0 bases and J by 4 bases, and 8 bases separated the two germline ends. Germline CDR1 reads LNHNV; CDR2 reads YYDKDF (reference sequence). The CDR3 has 14 residues. The CDR3 DNA reads TGTGCCACCAGCAGAGAAAGCGGTTCAGATACGCAGTATTTT. The encoded protein is CATSRESGSDTQYF.

This clonotype was seen repeatedly, ten times or more. The rearrangement uses TRBV29-1 and TRBJ2-1; 13 bases match TRBD2. J was trimmed by 8 bases and V by 7 bases; bases with no gene match: 5. CDR3 length: 13 residues. Germline CDR1 is SQVTM and CDR2 is ANQGSEA. The CDR3 region has the DNA TGCAGCGCCAGGACTAGCGGGAGCGATGAGCAGTTCTTC. Its protein product is CSARTSGSDEQFF.

The genes are TRBV4-1 and TRBJ1-5; no reliable D call. The CDR3 loop spans 17 amino acids. The germline V gene encodes CDR1 MGHRA and CDR2 YSYEKL. The V gene lost 0 bases and the J gene lost 2 bases, with 14 bases spanning the gap. The CDR3 nucleotides are TGCGCCAGCAGCCAAGATATGGGTGCAGGAGGCAATCAGCCCCAGCATTTT. The encoded protein is CASSQDMGAGGNQPQHF.

The genes are TRBV12-3 or TRBV12-4 and TRBJ2-1, with D possibly TRBD1 on 6 matching bases. The CDR3 is made up of 15 amino acids. The ends were cut back, 2 bases at V and 2 bases at J, with 10 bases in the middle. For the CDR3, the DNA is TGTGCCAGCAGTTTAAGACAGGTTACCTACAATGAGCAGTTCTTC. Its protein is CASSLRQVTYNEQFF.

The genes are TRBV6-4 and TRBJ2-2; D is undetermined. The germline V and J ends were trimmed by 6 bases and 2 bases, with 10 bases remaining between them. CDR3 size: 14 residues. The germline CDR1 and CDR2 sequences are MRHNA and SNTAGT. CDR3 loop: CASRQTRNTGELFF. CDR3 nucleotide sequence: TGTGCCAGCAGACAGACGAGAAACACCGGGGAGCTGTTTTTT.

There are many counts of this clonotype. The chain uses TRBV7-9 and TRBJ1-2; the D is unclear. V was cut by 5 bases and J by 3 bases, with 16 bases left in between. The length of the CDR3 is 15 residues. CDR1 SEHNR and CDR2 FQNEAQ come from the germline V gene (reference sequence). The CDR3 sequence: CASSRVGSSHYGYTF. DNA of the CDR3: TGTGCCAGCAGCCGCGTGGGCAGTTCACACTATGGCTACACCTTC.

Many counts were recorded for this clonotype. A read error may account for a junction end that differs from germline. This chain connects TRBV6-2 or TRBV6-3 to TRBJ2-7; D call uncertain. Germline values: CDR1 MNHEY, CDR2 SVGEGT. The length of the CDR3 is 11 residues. The CDR3 DNA reads as TGTGCCAGCAGTCGAACCTATGAGCAGTACTTC. Translating gives CASSRTYEQYF.

The chain uses TRBV20-1 and TRBJ2-7; D ambiguous. V gave up 6 bases and J gave up 7 bases, with 25 bases separating them. The CDR3 covers 15 residues. Germline CDR1 and CDR2: DFQATT and SNEGSKA (reference sequence). The CDR3 DNA sequence: TGCAGTGCCTCAGAGGACGGGCAGCCCACTGTAGAGCAGTACTTC. It specifies CSASEDGQPTVEQYF.

The genes are TRBV25-1 and TRBJ2-7; D could derive from TRBD1 or TRBD2 (7 bases each). The ends were cut back, 4 bases at V and 2 bases at J, with 18 bases in the middle. The CDR3 runs to 16 residues. CDR1 and CDR2 from the germline V gene are MGHDK and SYGVNS. The CDR3 loop reads CASSARQGEGPYEQYF. In nucleotides, the CDR3 is TGTGCCAGCAGTGCGCGTCAGGGGGAGGGCCCCTACGAGCAGTACTTC.